This entry describes one T cell receptor (beta chain). Profiled with immunoSEQ multiplex PCR; TCRdb holds only in-frame clones, not every one. Of more than 95,000 clones listed, roughly 92% are singletons. In germline, CDR1 is MDHEN, CDR2 SYDVKM. V gave up 7 bases and J gave up 2 bases, with 11 bases separating them. The CDR3 is made up of 13 amino acids. This specimen comes from a study of T cell changes during pregnancy in multiple sclerosis. The chain employs TRBV28 and TRBJ1-1; TRBD1 is a possible D gene (5 bases). The sample was peripheral blood, taken after pregnancy. This receptor was obtained from a female donor with multiple sclerosis, enrolled in a pregnancy study. The CDR3 spells CASKAGGNTEAFF. As DNA, the CDR3 is TGTGCCAGCAAGGCGGGGGGAAACACTGAAGCTTTCTTT.